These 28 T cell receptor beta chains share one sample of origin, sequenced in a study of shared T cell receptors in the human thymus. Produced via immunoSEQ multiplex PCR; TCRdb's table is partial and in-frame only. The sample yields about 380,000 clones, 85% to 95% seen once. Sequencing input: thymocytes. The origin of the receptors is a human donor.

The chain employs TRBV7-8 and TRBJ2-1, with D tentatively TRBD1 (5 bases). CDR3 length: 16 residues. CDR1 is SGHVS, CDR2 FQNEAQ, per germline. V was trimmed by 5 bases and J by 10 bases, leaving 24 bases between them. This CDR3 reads CASSPHNVTGFLEQFF. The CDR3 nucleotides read TGTGCCAGCAGCCCACATAACGTTACAGGTTTCCTCGAGCAGTTCTTC.

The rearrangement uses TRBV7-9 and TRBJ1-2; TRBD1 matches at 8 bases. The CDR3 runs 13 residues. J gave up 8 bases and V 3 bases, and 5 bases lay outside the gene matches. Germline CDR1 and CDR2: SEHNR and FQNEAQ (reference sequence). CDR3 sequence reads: CASSLRTGNGYTF. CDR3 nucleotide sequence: TGTGCCAGCAGCTTGCGGACAGGGAACGGCTACACCTTC.

The DNA of the CDR3 is TGTGCCAGCAGCCCTGTGGACTCTGGGGCCAACGTCCTGACTTTC. It specifies CASSPVDSGANVLTF. J is TRBJ2-6 and V is TRBV7-9; D gene unclear. CDR3 size: 15 residues. Trimming pared 5 bases from V and 0 bases from J, leaving 8 bases between. Germline values: CDR1 SEHNR, CDR2 FQNEAQ (reference sequence).

CDR3 DNA sequence: TGTGCCAGCAGTTTCTCGGAGACCGAGGGCGAGCAGTACTTC. Encoded protein: CASSFSETEGEQYF. V usage is TRBV28 and J usage is TRBJ2-7, with D possibly being TRBD2 (5 bases). This CDR3 contains 14 residues. Deletions cut 3 bases from V and 6 bases from J, with 15 bases between. Germline V gives CDR1 MDHEN, CDR2 SYDVKM.

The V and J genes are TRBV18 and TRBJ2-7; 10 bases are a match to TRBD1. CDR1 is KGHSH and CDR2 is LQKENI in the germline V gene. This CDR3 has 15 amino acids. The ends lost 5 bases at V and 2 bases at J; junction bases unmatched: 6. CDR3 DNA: TGTGCCAGCTCATCCGGGACAGGGGTGCCCTACGAGCAGTACTTC. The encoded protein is CASSSGTGVPYEQYF.

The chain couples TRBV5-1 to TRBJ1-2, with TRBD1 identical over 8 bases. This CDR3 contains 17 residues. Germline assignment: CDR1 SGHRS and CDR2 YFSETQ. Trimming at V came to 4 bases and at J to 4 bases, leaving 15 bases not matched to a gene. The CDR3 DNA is TGCGCCAGCAGCCTGGGGACAGGACACTCCACCGCCTATGGCTACACCTTC. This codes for CASSLGTGHSTAYGYTF. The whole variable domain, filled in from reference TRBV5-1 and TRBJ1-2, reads KAGVTQTPRYLIKTRGQQVTLSCSPISGHRSVSWYQQTPGQGLQFLFEYFSETQRNKGNFPGRFSGRQFSNSRSEMNVSTLELGDSALYLCASSLGTGHSTAYGYTFGSGTRLTVV.

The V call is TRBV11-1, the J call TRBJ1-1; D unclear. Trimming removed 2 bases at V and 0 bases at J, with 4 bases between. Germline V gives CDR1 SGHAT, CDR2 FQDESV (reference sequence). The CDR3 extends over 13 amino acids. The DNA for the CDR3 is TGTGCCAGCAGCTTATGGGTGAACACTGAAGCTTTCTTT. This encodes CASSLWVNTEAFF.

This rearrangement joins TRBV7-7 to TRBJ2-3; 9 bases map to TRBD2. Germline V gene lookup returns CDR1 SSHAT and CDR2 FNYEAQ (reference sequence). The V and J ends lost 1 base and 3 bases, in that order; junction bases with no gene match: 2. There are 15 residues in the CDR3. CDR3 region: CASSLVAGGTDTQYF. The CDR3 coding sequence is TGTGCCAGCAGCTTAGTCGCGGGAGGGACAGATACGCAGTATTTT.

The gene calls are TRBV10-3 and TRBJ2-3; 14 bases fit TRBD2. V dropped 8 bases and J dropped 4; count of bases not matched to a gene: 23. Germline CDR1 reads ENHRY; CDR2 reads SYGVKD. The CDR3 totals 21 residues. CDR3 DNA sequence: TGTGCCATCCAGCAGGAGGAAAGAGGAGGGACTAGCGGGAGATTGCCAGATACGCAGTATTTT. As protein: CAIQQEERGGTSGRLPDTQYF.

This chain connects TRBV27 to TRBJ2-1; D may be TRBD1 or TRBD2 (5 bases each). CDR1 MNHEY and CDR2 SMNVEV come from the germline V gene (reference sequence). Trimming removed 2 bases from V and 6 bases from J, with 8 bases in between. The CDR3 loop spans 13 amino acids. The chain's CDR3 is CASSLRGPNEQFF. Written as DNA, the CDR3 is TGTGCCAGCAGTTTACGGGGACCCAATGAGCAGTTCTTC.

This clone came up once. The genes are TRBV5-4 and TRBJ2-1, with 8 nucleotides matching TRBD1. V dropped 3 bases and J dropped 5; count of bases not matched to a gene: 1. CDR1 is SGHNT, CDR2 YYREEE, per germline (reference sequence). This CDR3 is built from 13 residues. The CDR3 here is CASSWTGHNEQFF. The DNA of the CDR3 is TGTGCCAGCAGCTGGACAGGGCACAATGAGCAGTTCTTC.

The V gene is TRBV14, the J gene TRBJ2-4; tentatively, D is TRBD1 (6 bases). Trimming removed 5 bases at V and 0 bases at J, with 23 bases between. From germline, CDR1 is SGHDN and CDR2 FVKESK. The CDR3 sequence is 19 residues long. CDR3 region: CASSKYRVEPFLAKNIQYF. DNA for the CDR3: TGTGCCAGCAGCAAATACAGGGTAGAACCGTTTCTAGCCAAAAACATTCAGTACTTC.

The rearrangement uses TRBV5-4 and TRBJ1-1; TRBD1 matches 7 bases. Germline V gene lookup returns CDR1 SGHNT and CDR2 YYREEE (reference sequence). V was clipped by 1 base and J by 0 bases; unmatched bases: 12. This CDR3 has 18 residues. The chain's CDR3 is CASSLPTGTVHMNTEAFF. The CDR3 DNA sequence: TGTGCCAGCAGCTTGCCAACCGGGACAGTCCACATGAACACTGAAGCTTTCTTT.

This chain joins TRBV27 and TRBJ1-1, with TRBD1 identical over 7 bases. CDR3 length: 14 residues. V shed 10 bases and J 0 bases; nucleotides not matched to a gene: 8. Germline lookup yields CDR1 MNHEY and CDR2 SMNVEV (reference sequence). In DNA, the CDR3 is TGTGCCACCCTCCCGACAGGGTTGAACACTGAAGCTTTCTTT. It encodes CATLPTGLNTEAFF.

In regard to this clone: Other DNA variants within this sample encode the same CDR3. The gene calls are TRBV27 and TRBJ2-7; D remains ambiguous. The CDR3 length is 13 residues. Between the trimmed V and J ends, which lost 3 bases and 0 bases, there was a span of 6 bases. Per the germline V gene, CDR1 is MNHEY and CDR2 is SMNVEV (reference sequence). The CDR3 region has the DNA TGTGCCAGCAGTTTGTCACCCTCCTACGAGCAGTACTTC. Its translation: CASSLSPSYEQYF.

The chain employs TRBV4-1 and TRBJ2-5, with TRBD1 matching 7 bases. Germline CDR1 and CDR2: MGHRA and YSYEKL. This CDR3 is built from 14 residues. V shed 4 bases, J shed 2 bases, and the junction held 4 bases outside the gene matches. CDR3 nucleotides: TGCGCCAGCAGCCCCCCGGGACAGCAAGAGACCCAGTACTTC. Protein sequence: CASSPPGQQETQYF.

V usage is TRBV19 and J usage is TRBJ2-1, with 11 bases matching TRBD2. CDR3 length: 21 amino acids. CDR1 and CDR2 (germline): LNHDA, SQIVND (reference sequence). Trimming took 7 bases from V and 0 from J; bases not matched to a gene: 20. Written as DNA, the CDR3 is TGTGCCAGTACTCAACTGCAGGGTTTGTATAGCGGGAGGGCCTCCTACAATGAGCAGTTCTTC. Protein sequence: CASTQLQGLYSGRASYNEQFF.

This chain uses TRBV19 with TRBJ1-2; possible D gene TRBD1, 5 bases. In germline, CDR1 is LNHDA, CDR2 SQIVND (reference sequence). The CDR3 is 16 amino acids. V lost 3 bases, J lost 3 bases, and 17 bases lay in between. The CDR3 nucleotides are TGTGCCAGTAGTATTCCCGGGGCGGGTCTCGACTATGGCTACACCTTC. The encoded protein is CASSIPGAGLDYGYTF.

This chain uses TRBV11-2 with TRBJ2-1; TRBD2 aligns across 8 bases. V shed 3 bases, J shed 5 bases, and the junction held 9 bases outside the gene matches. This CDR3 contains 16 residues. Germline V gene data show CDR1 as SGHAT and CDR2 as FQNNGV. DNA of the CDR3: TGTGCCAGCAGCTTCCTTAGCGGGATTTGGGACAATGAGCAGTTCTTC. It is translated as CASSFLSGIWDNEQFF.

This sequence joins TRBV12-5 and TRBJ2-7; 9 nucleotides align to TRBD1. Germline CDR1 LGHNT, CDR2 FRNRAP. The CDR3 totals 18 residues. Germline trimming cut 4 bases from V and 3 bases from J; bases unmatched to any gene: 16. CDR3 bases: TGTGCTAGTGGTTCCTCAACTTCCCCGAGACAGGGGGTCTACGAGCAGTACTTC. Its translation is CASGSSTSPRQGVYEQYF.

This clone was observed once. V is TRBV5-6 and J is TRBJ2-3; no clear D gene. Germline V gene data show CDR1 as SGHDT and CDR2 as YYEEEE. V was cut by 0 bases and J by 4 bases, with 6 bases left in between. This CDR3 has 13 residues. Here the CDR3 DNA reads TGTGCCAGCAGCTTGGTAGAGGCAGATACGCAGTATTTT. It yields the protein CASSLVEADTQYF.

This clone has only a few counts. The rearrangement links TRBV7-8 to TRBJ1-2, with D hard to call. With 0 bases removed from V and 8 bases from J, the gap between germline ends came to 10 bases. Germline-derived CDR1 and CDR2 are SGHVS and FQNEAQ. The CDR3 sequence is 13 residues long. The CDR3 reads CASSLASRKGYTF. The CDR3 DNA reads TGTGCCAGCAGCTTAGCGTCAAGAAAAGGCTACACCTTC.

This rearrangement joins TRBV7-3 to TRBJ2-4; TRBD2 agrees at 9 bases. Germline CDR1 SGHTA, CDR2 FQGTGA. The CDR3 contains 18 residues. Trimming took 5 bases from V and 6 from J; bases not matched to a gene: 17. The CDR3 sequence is CASSPDPWREGQGNIQYF. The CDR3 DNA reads TGTGCCAGCAGCCCCGACCCATGGCGGGAGGGCCAGGGAAACATTCAGTACTTC.

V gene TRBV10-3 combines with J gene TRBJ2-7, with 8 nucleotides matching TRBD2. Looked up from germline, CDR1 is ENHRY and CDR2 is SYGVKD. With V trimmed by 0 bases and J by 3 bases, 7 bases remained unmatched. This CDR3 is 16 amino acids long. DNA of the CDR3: TGTGCCATCAGTGAGTCGGGGCGGGAGGACGTCTACGAGCAGTACTTC. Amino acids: CAISESGREDVYEQYF.

The CDR3 reads CASSRHTGFNEQFF. DNA for the CDR3: TGTGCCAGCAGCCGCCATACAGGTTTCAATGAGCAGTTCTTC. This chain connects TRBV7-9 to TRBJ2-1; D is possibly TRBD1 (5 bases). The CDR3 spans 14 residues. Trimming cost V 5 bases and J 6 bases, with 14 bases left between them. Germline CDR1 and CDR2: SEHNR and FQNEAQ (reference sequence).

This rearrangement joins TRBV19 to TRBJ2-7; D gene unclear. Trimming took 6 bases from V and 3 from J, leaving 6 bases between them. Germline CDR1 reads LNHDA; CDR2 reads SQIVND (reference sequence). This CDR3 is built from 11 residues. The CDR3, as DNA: TGTGCCAGTAGCCCCGGCTACGAGCAGTACTTC. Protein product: CASSPGYEQYF.

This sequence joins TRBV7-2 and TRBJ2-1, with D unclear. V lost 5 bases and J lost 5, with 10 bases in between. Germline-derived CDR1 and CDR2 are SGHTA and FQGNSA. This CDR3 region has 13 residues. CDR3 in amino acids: CASSPQVHNEQFF. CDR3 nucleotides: TGTGCCAGCAGCCCCCAAGTCCACAATGAGCAGTTCTTC.

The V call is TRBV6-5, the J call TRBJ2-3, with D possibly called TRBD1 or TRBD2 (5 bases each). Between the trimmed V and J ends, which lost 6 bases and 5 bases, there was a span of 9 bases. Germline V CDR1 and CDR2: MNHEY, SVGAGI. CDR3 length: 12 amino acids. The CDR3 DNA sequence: TGTGCCAGCAGGGGACCGGTAGATACGCAGTATTTT. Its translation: CASRGPVDTQYF.